This TCR beta chain was sequenced in a study of cytomegalovirus exposure and HLA in healthy donors. General observations from the study: The investigators catalogued 164 TCR beta chains as cytomegalovirus-associated.

Assay used: immunoSEQ multiplex PCR; TCRdb lists only in-frame clones, some missing. The sample lists around 91,000 clones; roughly 92% were seen once. As concerns this clone: The target antigen is unknown.

Germline CDR1 and CDR2: KGHSH and LQKENI. The CDR3 consists of 16 residues. V lost 4 bases, J lost 2 bases, and 15 bases lay in between. The origin of this receptor is a woman aged 30 to 39 in good health and CMV-seropositive. The genes are TRBV18 and TRBJ1-3; possible D gene TRBD1, 6 bases. The sample comprised PBMCs. The CDR3 region has the DNA TGTGCCAGCTCACTCCACCCACCAGGGGCTGGAAACACCATATATTTT. Protein sequence: CASSLHPPGAGNTIYF.